What follows is one TCR beta chain and its context. TCRdb reprocessed the RT-PCR reads with MiXCR, giving one entry per CDR3 protein. The sample contains around 700,000 distinct CDR3 sequences, 12% to 15% of which appear only once. Trimming cost V 3 bases and J 10 bases, with 17 bases left between them. This CDR3 has 13 residues. Germline assignment: CDR1 DFQATT and CDR2 SNEGSKA (reference sequence). The sequenced sample consisted of memory CD4+ T cells from blood. The chain is built from TRBV20-1 and TRBJ2-3; D perhaps matches TRBD2 (7 bases). The clonotype was recovered from a female donor in good health, serving as a healthy control. The CDR3 nucleotides are TGCAGTGCTAGTTTGGCGGGGGCCAGTTCGCAGTATTTT. Protein: CSASLAGASSQYF.